This TCR beta chain was sequenced for a study of blood T cell repertoires in COVID-19. Trimming cost V 1 base and J 7 bases, with 17 bases left between them. Germline V gene lookup returns CDR1 SNHLY and CDR2 FYNNEI. CDR3 length: 15 residues. Measured with immunoSEQ multiplex PCR; TCRdb has only the in-frame clones, and not every one. Of approximately 150,000 clones listed, around 85% were seen once; the top ten hold about 4.7%. The specimen sequenced was peripheral blood. This chain joins TRBV2 and TRBJ2-7; weak D call: TRBD1 (7 bases). The receptor's source is a human donor in a cohort sampled during active COVID-19. The CDR3 nucleotides read TGTGCCAGCAGTGAAGGGAGGGGGCGAGGTGGGGAGCAGTACTTC. Translated, it gives CASSEGRGRGGEQYF.